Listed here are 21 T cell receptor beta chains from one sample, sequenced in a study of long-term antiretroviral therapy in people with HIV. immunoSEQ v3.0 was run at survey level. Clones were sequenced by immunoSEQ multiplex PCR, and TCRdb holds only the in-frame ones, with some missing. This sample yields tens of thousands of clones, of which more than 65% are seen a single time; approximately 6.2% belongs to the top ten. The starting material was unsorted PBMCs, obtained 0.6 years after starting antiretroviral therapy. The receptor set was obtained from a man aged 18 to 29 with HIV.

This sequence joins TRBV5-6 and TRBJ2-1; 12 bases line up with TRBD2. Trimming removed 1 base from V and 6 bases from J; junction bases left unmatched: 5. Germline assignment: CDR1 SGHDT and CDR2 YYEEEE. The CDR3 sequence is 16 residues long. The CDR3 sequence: CASSLRRLAGVNEQFF. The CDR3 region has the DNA TGTGCCAGCAGCTTGAGAAGACTAGCGGGAGTCAATGAGCAGTTCTTC.

The DNA of the CDR3 is TGTGCCAGCAGTTTAAGGAAGTTTAATCAGCCCCAGCATTTT. It yields the protein CASSLRKFNQPQHF. The V gene is TRBV28, the J gene TRBJ1-5, with no clear D. Trimming shortened V by 2 bases and J by 4 bases, and 9 bases separated the two germline ends. The CDR3 covers 14 residues. Germline lookup yields CDR1 MDHEN and CDR2 SYDVKM.

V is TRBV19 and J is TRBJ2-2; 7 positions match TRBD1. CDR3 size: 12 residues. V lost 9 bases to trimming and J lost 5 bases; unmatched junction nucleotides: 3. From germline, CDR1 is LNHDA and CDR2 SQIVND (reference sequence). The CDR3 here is CASAGGTGELFF. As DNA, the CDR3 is TGTGCCAGCGCAGGGGGAACCGGGGAGCTGTTTTTT.

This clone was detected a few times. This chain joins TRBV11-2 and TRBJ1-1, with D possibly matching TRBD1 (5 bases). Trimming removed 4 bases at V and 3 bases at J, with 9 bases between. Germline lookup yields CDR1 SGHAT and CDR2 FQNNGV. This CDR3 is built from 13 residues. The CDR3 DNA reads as TGTGCCAGCAGCTCCGGGACTTACACTGAAGCTTTCTTT. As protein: CASSSGTYTEAFF.

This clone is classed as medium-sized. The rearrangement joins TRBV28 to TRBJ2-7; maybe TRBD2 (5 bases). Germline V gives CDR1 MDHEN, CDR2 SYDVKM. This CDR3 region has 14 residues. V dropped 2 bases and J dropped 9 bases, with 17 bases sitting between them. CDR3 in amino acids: CASSLASLGVGQYF. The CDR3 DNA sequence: TGTGCCAGCAGTTTAGCCTCCCTCGGGGTCGGGCAGTACTTC.

CDR3 sequence (DNA): TGTGCCTGGAGGGGGTGGGGACAGGGGAGCAATGGCTACACCTTC. It specifies CAWRGWGQGSNGYTF. V and J are TRBV30 and TRBJ1-2, with 10 bases matching TRBD1. V was clipped by 3 bases and J by 6 bases; unmatched bases: 10. CDR3 size: 15 residues. Germline V gene sequence: CDR1 GTSNPN, CDR2 SVGIG (reference sequence).

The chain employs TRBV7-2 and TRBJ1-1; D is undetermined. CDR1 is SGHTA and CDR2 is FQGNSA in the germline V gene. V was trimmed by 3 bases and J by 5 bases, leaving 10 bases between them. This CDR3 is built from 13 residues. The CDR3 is CASSFGRRTEAFF. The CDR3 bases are TGTGCCAGCAGCTTTGGTCGGAGGACTGAAGCTTTCTTT.

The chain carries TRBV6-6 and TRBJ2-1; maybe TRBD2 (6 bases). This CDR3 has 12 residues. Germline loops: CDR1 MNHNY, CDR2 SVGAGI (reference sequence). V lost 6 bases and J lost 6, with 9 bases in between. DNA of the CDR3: TGTGCCAGCAGGCGGGACTCCAATGAGCAGTTCTTC. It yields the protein CASRRDSNEQFF.

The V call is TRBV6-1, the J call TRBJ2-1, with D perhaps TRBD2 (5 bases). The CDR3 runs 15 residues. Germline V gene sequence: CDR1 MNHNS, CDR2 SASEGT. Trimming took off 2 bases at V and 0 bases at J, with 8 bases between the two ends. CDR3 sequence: CASSENSGSYNEQFF. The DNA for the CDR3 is TGTGCCAGCAGTGAAAACAGCGGCTCCTACAATGAGCAGTTCTTC.

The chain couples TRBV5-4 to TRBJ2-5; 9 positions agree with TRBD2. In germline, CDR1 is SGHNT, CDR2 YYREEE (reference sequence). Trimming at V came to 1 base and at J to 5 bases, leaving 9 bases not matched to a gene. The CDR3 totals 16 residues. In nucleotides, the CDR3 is TGTGCCAGCAGCTTGTCCCTAGCGGGATATGGGGAGACCCAGTACTTC. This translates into CASSLSLAGYGETQYF. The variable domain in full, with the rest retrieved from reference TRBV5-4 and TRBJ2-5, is ETGVTQSPTHLIKTRGQQVTLRCSSQSGHNTVSWYQQALGQGPQFIFQYYREEENGRGNFPPRFSGLQFPNYSSELNVNALELDDSALYLCASSLSLAGYGETQYFGPGTRLLVL.

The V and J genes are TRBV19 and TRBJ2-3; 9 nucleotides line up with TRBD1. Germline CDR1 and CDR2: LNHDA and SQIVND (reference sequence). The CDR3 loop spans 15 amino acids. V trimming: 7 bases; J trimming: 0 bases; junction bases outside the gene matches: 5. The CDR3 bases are TGTGCCAGTACCCGACAGGGGGTGAGCACAGATACGCAGTATTTT. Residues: CASTRQGVSTDTQYF.

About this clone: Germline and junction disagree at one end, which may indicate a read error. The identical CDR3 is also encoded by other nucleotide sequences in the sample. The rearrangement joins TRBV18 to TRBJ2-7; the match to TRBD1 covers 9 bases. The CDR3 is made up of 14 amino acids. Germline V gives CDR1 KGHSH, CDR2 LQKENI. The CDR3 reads CASSGTGLEYEQYF. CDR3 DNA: TGTGCCAGCTCGGGGACAGGGTTAGAGTACGAGCAGTACTTT.

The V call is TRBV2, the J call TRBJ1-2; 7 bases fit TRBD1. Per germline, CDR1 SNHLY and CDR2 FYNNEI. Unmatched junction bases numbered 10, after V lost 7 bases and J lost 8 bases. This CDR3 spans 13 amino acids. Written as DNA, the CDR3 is TGTGCCAGCAACAGGGGCAGGTTAATCGGCTACACCTTC. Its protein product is CASNRGRLIGYTF.

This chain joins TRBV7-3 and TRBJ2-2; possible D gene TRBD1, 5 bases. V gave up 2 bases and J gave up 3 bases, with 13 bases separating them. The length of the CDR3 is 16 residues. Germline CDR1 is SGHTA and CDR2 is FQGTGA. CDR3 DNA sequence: TGTGCCAGCAGCTTATTTAGGGGCTCTTACACCGGGGAGCTGTTTTTT. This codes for CASSLFRGSYTGELFF.

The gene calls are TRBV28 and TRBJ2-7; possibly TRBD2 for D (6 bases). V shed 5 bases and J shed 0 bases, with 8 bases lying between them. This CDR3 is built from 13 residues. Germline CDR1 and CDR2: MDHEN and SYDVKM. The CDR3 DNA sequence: TGTGCCAGCAGTGGGGGGAACTCCTACGAGCAGTACTTC. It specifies CASSGGNSYEQYF.

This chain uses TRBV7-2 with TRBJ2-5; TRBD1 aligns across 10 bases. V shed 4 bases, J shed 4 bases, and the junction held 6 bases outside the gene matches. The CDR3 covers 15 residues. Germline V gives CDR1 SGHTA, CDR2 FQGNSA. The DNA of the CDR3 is TGTGCCAGCAGCTCTCGACAGGGGGCGGGAGAGACCCAGTACTTC. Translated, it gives CASSSRQGAGETQYF.

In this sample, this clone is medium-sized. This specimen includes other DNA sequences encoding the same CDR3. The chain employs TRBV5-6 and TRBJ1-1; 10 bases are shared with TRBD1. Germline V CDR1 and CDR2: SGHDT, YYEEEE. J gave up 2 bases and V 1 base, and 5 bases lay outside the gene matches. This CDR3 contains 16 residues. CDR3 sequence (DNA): TGTGCCAGCAGCTTGTTCGGACAGGGGGGAAACACTGAAGCTTTCTTT. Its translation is CASSLFGQGGNTEAFF.

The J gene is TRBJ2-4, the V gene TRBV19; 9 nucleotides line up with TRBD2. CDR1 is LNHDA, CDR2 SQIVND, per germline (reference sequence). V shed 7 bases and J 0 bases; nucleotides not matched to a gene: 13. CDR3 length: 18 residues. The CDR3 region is CASTSGSSGAIAKNIQYF. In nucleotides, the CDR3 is TGTGCCAGTACTAGTGGGTCTAGCGGGGCCATAGCCAAAAACATTCAGTACTTC.

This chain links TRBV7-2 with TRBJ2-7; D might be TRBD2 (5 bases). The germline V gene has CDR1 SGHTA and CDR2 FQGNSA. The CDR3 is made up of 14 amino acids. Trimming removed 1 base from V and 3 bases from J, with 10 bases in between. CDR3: CASSLGGSRYEQYF. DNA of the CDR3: TGTGCCAGCAGCTTAGGAGGGTCTCGCTACGAGCAGTACTTC.

In DNA form, the CDR3 reads TGTGCCAGCAGCTTAGCAACGGATCAGCCCCAGCATTTT. Amino acid sequence: CASSLATDQPQHF. This chain links TRBV7-6 with TRBJ1-5; D is undetermined. Germline V gene lookup returns CDR1 SGHVS and CDR2 FNYEAQ. The CDR3 runs to 13 residues. Trimming stripped 0 bases from V and 5 bases from J, with 5 bases between.

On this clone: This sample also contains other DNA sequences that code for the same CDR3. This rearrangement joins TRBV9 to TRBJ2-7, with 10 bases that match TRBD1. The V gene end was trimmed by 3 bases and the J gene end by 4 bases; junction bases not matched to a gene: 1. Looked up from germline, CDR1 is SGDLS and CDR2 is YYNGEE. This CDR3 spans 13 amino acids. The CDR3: CASSGQGAYEQYF. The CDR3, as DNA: TGTGCCAGCAGCGGACAGGGGGCTTACGAGCAGTACTTC.